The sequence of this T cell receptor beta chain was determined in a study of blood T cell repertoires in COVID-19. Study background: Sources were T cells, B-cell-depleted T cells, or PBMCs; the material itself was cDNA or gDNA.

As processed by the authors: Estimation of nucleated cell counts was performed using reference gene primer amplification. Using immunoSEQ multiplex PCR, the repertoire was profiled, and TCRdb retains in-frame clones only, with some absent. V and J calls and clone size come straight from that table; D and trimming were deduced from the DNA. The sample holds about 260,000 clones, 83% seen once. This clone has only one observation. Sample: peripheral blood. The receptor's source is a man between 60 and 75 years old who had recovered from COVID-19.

The CDR3 here is CASSHREGQPQHF. The CDR3 nucleotides read TGTGCCAGCAGTCACAGGGAGGGTCAGCCCCAGCATTTT. V is TRBV5-5 and J is TRBJ1-5; TRBD1 might be the D (6 bases). The V end lost 5 bases, the J end lost 6 bases, and 12 bases lay between the germline ends. Germline-derived CDR1 and CDR2 are SGHKS and YYEKEE (reference sequence). CDR3 length: 13 residues.